The 31 T cell receptor beta chains presented below share a single source sample, sequenced in a study of blood T cell repertoires in COVID-19. Assay used: immunoSEQ multiplex PCR; TCRdb lists only in-frame clones, some missing. Among about 170,000 clones listed, 89% were seen once. The sequenced sample was PBMCs or T cells enriched from blood (not recorded which). The source is a woman in her late teens or twenties who had recovered from COVID-19.

The chain recombines TRBV18 with TRBJ2-5; TRBD2 aligns across 9 bases. The CDR3 covers 16 residues. Per germline, CDR1 KGHSH and CDR2 LQKENI. V shed 5 bases and J 5 bases; nucleotides not matched to a gene: 12. In nucleotides, the CDR3 is TGTGCCAGCTCAAGGTTCGTTAGCGGGAGTTTGGAGACCCAGTACTTC. It translates to CASSRFVSGSLETQYF.

The chain has TRBV6-2 or TRBV6-3 and TRBJ2-7, with D possibly matching TRBD2 (6 bases). Germline CDR1 MNHEY, CDR2 SVGEGT. The V and J ends lost 0 bases and 7 bases respectively, with 13 bases between them. This CDR3 contains 14 residues. The CDR3 protein is CASSYSPTGVEQYF. The CDR3, as DNA: TGTGCCAGCAGTTACTCTCCGACGGGGGTAGAGCAGTACTTC.

The J gene is TRBJ1-3, the V gene TRBV9; D is ambiguous. Per the germline V gene, CDR1 is SGDLS and CDR2 is YYNGEE. V gave up 3 bases and J gave up 4 bases, with 11 bases separating them. CDR3 length: 14 amino acids. CDR3 DNA: TGTGCCAGCAGCGCCGGGGTGACAGGAAACACCATATATTTT. As protein: CASSAGVTGNTIYF.

This clone was detected only a few times. The rearrangement joins TRBV27 to TRBJ1-2; TRBD1 agrees at 11 bases. Trimming took 5 bases from V and 8 from J; bases not matched to a gene: 1. The CDR3 is 12 residues long. Germline-derived CDR1 and CDR2 are MNHEY and SMNVEV (reference sequence). This CDR3 is CASSGQGAGYTF. CDR3 nucleotides: TGTGCCAGCAGTGGACAGGGGGCGGGCTACACCTTC.

The chain carries TRBV7-8 and TRBJ1-2, with unresolved D. Per germline, CDR1 SGHVS and CDR2 FQNEAQ. V was clipped by 2 bases and J by 5 bases, with 12 bases between them. This CDR3 contains 14 residues. CDR3 coding DNA: TGTGCCAGCAGCTTAAAAGTCGCGAGATATGGCTACACCTTC. Translating gives CASSLKVARYGYTF.

The chain has TRBV7-8 and TRBJ2-7; tentative D call: TRBD1 (6 bases). The CDR3 has 15 amino acids. The V end lost 1 base, the J end lost 1 base, and 11 bases lay between the germline ends. The germline V gene has CDR1 SGHVS and CDR2 FQNEAQ. The CDR3 spells CASSLEVGASYEQYF. For the CDR3, the DNA is TGTGCCAGCAGCTTAGAAGTGGGGGCGTCCTACGAGCAGTACTTC.

The V gene is TRBV6-4, the J gene TRBJ2-3; 10 nucleotides match TRBD2. The junction had 2 bases not matched to a gene; V was cut back by 3 bases and J by 2 bases. CDR3 length: 15 residues. In germline, CDR1 is MRHNA, CDR2 SNTAGT. The CDR3 coding sequence is TGTGCCAGCAGTGAAGCGGGAGGGCCCACAGATACGCAGTATTTT. This codes for CASSEAGGPTDTQYF.

This chain links TRBV18 with TRBJ2-1, with 8 bases lining up with TRBD2. Germline values: CDR1 KGHSH, CDR2 LQKENI. This CDR3 is 13 amino acids long. The ends lost 7 bases at V and 3 bases at J; junction bases unmatched: 2. The CDR3 loop reads CASYGGGYNEQFF. CDR3 coding DNA: TGTGCCAGCTACGGGGGGGGCTACAATGAGCAGTTCTTC.

The V and J genes are TRBV28 and TRBJ1-5, with a tentative D call TRBD1 (5 bases). Germline CDR1 MDHEN, CDR2 SYDVKM. V lost 7 bases and J 7 bases, leaving 17 bases between the germline ends. CDR3 length: 14 residues. The CDR3 sequence: CASTPGTGWQPQHF. The CDR3 nucleotides read TGTGCCAGCACTCCTGGCACAGGCTGGCAGCCCCAGCATTTT.

The J gene is TRBJ2-2, the V gene TRBV7-6, with 7 bases matching TRBD1. The CDR3 length is 14 residues. V dropped 4 bases and J dropped 4; count of bases not matched to a gene: 3. Germline V gene data show CDR1 as SGHVS and CDR2 as FNYEAQ. CDR3 nucleotides: TGTGCCAGCAGCTCAACAGGGGCCACCGGGGAGCTGTTTTTT. Protein: CASSSTGATGELFF.

The chain couples TRBV14 to TRBJ2-7; TRBD2 agrees at 8 bases. The V gene's germline CDR1 is SGHDN and CDR2 FVKESK. This CDR3 is 15 amino acids long. V was clipped by 5 bases and J by 4 bases; unmatched bases: 10. The CDR3, as DNA: TGTGCCAGCAGCGAGCGGGAGAAAGGATTATACGAGCAGTACTTC. Translating it yields CASSEREKGLYEQYF.

This clone appeared a single time. The chain employs TRBV6-2 or TRBV6-3 and TRBJ2-2; D perhaps matches TRBD2 (6 bases). The V and J ends lost 5 bases and 2 bases respectively, with 15 bases between them. The CDR3 has 16 residues. Germline V gene sequence: CDR1 MNHEY, CDR2 SVGEGT. The CDR3 DNA is TGTGCCAGCAGTAAACGAGGCGGGGCAAACACCGGGGAGCTGTTTTTT. Amino acid sequence: CASSKRGGANTGELFF.

This clone was counted between two and nine times. The chain is built from TRBV2 and TRBJ1-4; the D gene is possibly TRBD1 (6 bases). The CDR3 length is 15 residues. V was clipped by 6 bases and J by 4 bases, with 15 bases between them. Germline V CDR1 and CDR2: SNHLY, FYNNEI. The CDR3 coding sequence is TGTGCCAGCAGAACCCAGGGGTTCTATAATGAAAAACTGTTTTTT. Its translation is CASRTQGFYNEKLFF.

The chain couples TRBV11-2 to TRBJ1-2; 7 bases are shared with TRBD1. In germline, CDR1 is SGHAT, CDR2 FQNNGV. The length of the CDR3 is 14 residues. Trimming took 5 bases from V and 8 from J; bases not matched to a gene: 11. The CDR3 loop is CASSRNEGAQGYTF. The CDR3 coding sequence is TGTGCCAGCAGCCGAAACGAGGGGGCACAGGGCTACACCTTC.

V usage is TRBV19 and J usage is TRBJ1-1, with TRBD1 matching over 8 bases. There are 13 residues in the CDR3. CDR1 is LNHDA and CDR2 is SQIVND in the germline V gene (reference sequence). V lost 7 bases and J lost 4; bases outside the gene matches: 5. As DNA, the CDR3 is TGTGCCAGTAAGGGGCAGGGGGCCACTGAAGCTTTCTTT. It yields the protein CASKGQGATEAFF. The full variable domain, with the rest looked up from reference TRBV19 and TRBJ1-1, is DGGITQSPKYLFRKEGQNVTLSCEQNLNHDAMYWYRQDPGQGLRLIYYSQIVNDFQKGDIAEGYSVSREKKESFPLTVTSAQKNPTAFYLCASKGQGATEAFFGQGTRLTVV.

The rearrangement links TRBV9 to TRBJ2-7, with 7 bases aligning to TRBD2. The CDR3 spans 16 residues. Trimming took 4 bases from V and 3 from J; bases not matched to a gene: 13. Germline CDR1 SGDLS, CDR2 YYNGEE. For the CDR3, the DNA is TGTGCCAGCAGCCCCTCGGAGCGGGACTTTTACTACGAGCAGTACTTC. This encodes CASSPSERDFYYEQYF.

The chain recombines TRBV11-2 with TRBJ2-5, with 9 bases lining up with TRBD1. V lost 4 bases, J lost 4 bases, and 7 bases stayed unmatched. CDR1 is SGHAT, CDR2 FQNNGV, per germline. The CDR3 totals 15 residues. The CDR3 DNA is TGTGCCAGCAGCTCTCCGGGACAGGGTCCAGAGACCCAGTACTTC. Translated: CASSSPGQGPETQYF.

This clone was recorded only once. This sequence joins TRBV6-6 and TRBJ1-5, with TRBD1 matching over 7 bases. The CDR3 has 14 residues. CDR1 is MNHNY and CDR2 is SVGAGI in the germline V gene (reference sequence). With 6 bases clipped from V and 6 bases from J, the junction kept 8 bases outside the gene matches. CDR3 sequence (DNA): TGTGCCAGCAGCCGACAGGGAAGGGTTCAGCCCCAGCATTTT. Its translation: CASSRQGRVQPQHF.

The chain uses TRBV2 and TRBJ2-7; 14 bases fit TRBD2. Per the germline V gene, CDR1 is SNHLY and CDR2 is FYNNEI. The V gene end was trimmed by 5 bases and the J gene end by 7 bases; junction bases not matched to a gene: 7. This CDR3 is built from 15 residues. For the CDR3, the DNA is TGTGCCAGCAGTCAAAGGACTAGCGGGGGGATGGAGCAGTACTTC. This codes for CASSQRTSGGMEQYF. Supplemented by reference TRBV2 and TRBJ2-7, the full variable domain reads EPEVTQTPSHQVTQMGQEVILRCVPISNHLYFYWYRQILGQKVEFLVSFYNNEISEKSEIFDDQFSVERPDGSNFTLKIRSTKLEDSAMYFCASSQRTSGGMEQYFGPGTRLTVT.

The J gene is TRBJ1-1, the V gene TRBV9; TRBD1 aligns across 7 bases. The V gene end was trimmed by 0 bases and the J gene end by 3 bases; junction bases not matched to a gene: 2. The CDR3 sequence is 14 residues long. Germline CDR1 SGDLS, CDR2 YYNGEE. The CDR3 is CASSVGGQDTEAFF. CDR3 nucleotide sequence: TGTGCCAGCAGCGTAGGTGGACAGGACACTGAAGCTTTCTTT.

The chain has TRBV2 and TRBJ2-3; 14 bases are shared with TRBD2. The CDR3 contains 15 residues. V lost 6 bases and J lost 7; bases outside the gene matches: 6. CDR1 is SNHLY, CDR2 FYNNEI, per germline. CDR3 nucleotides: TGTGCCAGCAGCAGGGGACTAGCGGGAGCGAATACGCAGTATTTT. Amino acids: CASSRGLAGANTQYF.

Here the CDR3 reads CASGGIGSPLHF. The CDR3 DNA sequence: TGTGCCAGCGGAGGAATTGGTTCACCCCTCCACTTT. The gene calls are TRBV13 and TRBJ1-6; D uncertain. CDR3 length equals 12 residues. The V end lost 8 bases, the J end lost 9 bases, and 11 bases lay between the germline ends. From germline, CDR1 is PRHDT and CDR2 FYEKMQ (reference sequence).

This CDR3 reads CASRPSSASNEQYF. CDR3 sequence (DNA): TGTGCCAGCAGACCGTCTAGCGCGTCAAACGAGCAGTACTTC. The genes are TRBV7-9 and TRBJ2-7, with D perhaps TRBD2 (6 bases). Between the trimmed V and J ends, which lost 6 bases and 5 bases, there was a span of 17 bases. Germline V gene lookup returns CDR1 SEHNR and CDR2 FQNEAQ (reference sequence). The CDR3 is 14 residues long.

The J gene is TRBJ2-2, the V gene TRBV5-1, with TRBD2 as a possible D gene (6 bases). Trimming pared 0 bases from V and 2 bases from J, leaving 8 bases between. Germline lookup yields CDR1 SGHRS and CDR2 YFSETQ. This CDR3 region has 15 residues. The CDR3 is CASSLVSGNTGELFF. As DNA, the CDR3 is TGCGCCAGCAGCTTGGTTAGCGGCAACACCGGGGAGCTGTTTTTT.

This chain connects TRBV7-8 to TRBJ2-5; TRBD2 is a possible D gene (7 bases). With 3 bases removed from V and 5 bases from J, the gap between germline ends came to 19 bases. CDR1 and CDR2 from the germline V gene are SGHVS and FQNEAQ. The CDR3 consists of 16 residues. CDR3 in DNA: TGTGCCAGCAGCTTGTTTGTTGGGGGGGCTGGGGAGACCCAGTACTTC. This codes for CASSLFVGGAGETQYF.

The V and J genes are TRBV7-8 and TRBJ2-1; tentative D call: TRBD2 (6 bases). V shed 5 bases and J shed 2 bases, with 13 bases lying between them. The germline V gene encodes CDR1 SGHVS and CDR2 FQNEAQ. CDR3 length: 15 residues. The CDR3 nucleotides read TGTGCCAGCAGCCCACTGGAGGGTACCTACAATGAGCAGTTCTTC. It encodes CASSPLEGTYNEQFF.

The chain links TRBV7-8 to TRBJ2-7, with 8 nucleotides matching TRBD2. After removal of 2 bases from V and 0 bases from J, the junction contained 12 bases not matched to a gene. Germline lookup yields CDR1 SGHVS and CDR2 FQNEAQ. The CDR3 is 18 amino acids. CDR3 sequence reads: CASSLFYRGGGGSYEQYF. The CDR3 nucleotides read TGTGCCAGCAGCTTATTCTATCGGGGGGGCGGGGGCTCCTACGAGCAGTACTTC.

The V call is TRBV6-5, the J call TRBJ1-1, with a tentative D call TRBD1 (5 bases). Germline lookup yields CDR1 MNHEY and CDR2 SVGAGI. The CDR3 sequence is 13 residues long. Trimming took 6 bases from V and 2 from J, leaving 10 bases between them. Here the CDR3 DNA reads TGTGCCAGCAGACGGGGGGGTAACACTGAAGCTTTCTTT. Amino acids: CASRRGGNTEAFF.

This chain joins TRBV29-1 and TRBJ2-7; D gene uncertain. Germline V gives CDR1 SQVTM, CDR2 ANQGSEA. V was shortened by 6 bases and J by 3 bases, with 15 bases between the two germline ends. This CDR3 has 13 residues. DNA for the CDR3: TGCAGCGTCGGTTGGGCAGAATTCTACGAGCAGTACTTC. Amino acid sequence: CSVGWAEFYEQYF.

The rearrangement joins TRBV27 to TRBJ1-2; D is uncertain. Germline V gene data show CDR1 as MNHEY and CDR2 as SMNVEV (reference sequence). CDR3 length: 13 amino acids. Trimming removed 0 bases at V and 5 bases at J, with 7 bases between. The CDR3 DNA reads TGTGCCAGCAGTTTATCTTTATCGTATGGCTACACCTTC. This gives the protein CASSLSLSYGYTF.

This chain connects TRBV5-1 to TRBJ2-3, with 7 bases identical to TRBD2. The J segment lost 0 bases and the V segment lost 5 bases, leaving 6 bases of the junction unmatched. The CDR3 has 15 amino acids. Germline values: CDR1 SGHRS, CDR2 YFSETQ. The CDR3, as DNA: TGCGCCAGCAGTCCGGGACTAACTAGCACAGATACGCAGTATTTT. Translation gives CASSPGLTSTDTQYF.